This T cell receptor (beta chain) was sequenced during a study of identical twins. Study-level findings and limits: Cord blood beta clonotypes present at high abundance carried fewer insertions; no such pattern appeared in memory repertoires. Within twin pairs, the out-of-frame alpha sequences they shared showed excess low generation probability.

Via MiXCR, TCRdb re-called the 5' RACE reads, giving one row per CDR3 protein. The data contain hundreds of thousands of distinct CDR3 sequences, about 20% of them singletons. Germline CDR1 LGHNA, CDR2 YSLEER. This CDR3 is built from 18 residues. V was cut by 0 bases and J by 5 bases, with 20 bases left in between. This clonotype was seen only once. Its specificity is unknown. The same sample was also used in a study of T cells expressing NK-cell markers. That publication notes: The eight sequenced donors comprised seven who were HCMV-seropositive and one who was seronegative. HCMV specificity was not established for the expanded NKG2C+ T cell clones.

The TCR sequence derives from a woman aged 18-29 years in good health. The chain couples TRBV4-3 to TRBJ2-1; no clear D gene. The source material was PBMCs. The CDR3 here is CASSQDPPRVRGNNEQFF. Here the CDR3 DNA reads TGCGCCAGCAGCCAAGATCCCCCGAGAGTGCGTGGGAACAATGAGCAGTTCTTC.